This T cell receptor (beta chain) is drawn from a study of human T cells and chemical hapten exposure. Overall study results and limits: Sensitization with DPC brought no change to TCRs above 1 in 1000 in frequency.

The length of the CDR3 is 13 residues. V lost 2 bases to trimming and J lost 7 bases, with 11 bases between them. Germline loops: CDR1 DFQATT, CDR2 SNEGSKA (reference sequence). Single cDNA molecules in the library carried unique molecular identifiers attached during preparation. Using its own MiXCR run on the RACE reads, TCRdb lists one record per CDR3 protein. There are 79,000 or so distinct CDR3 sequences in the sample; around 30% occur only once, and 8.9% lies in the top ten. Concerning this clonotype: Its antigen is unknown.

Time point specified: patch test 1, 2 weeks after DPC sensitization. The treatment here: therapeutic diphenylcyclopropenone sensitization with weekly scalp DPC. V and J are TRBV20-1 and TRBJ2-2, with D maybe TRBD2 (6 bases). The sample was whole blood, taken in connection with sensitization to the hapten diphenylcyclopropenone (DPC). This TCR was recovered from a man aged 35 to 55 with alopecia areata. Some clones in this sample may be carry-over from other donors' samples. The CDR3, as DNA: TGCAGTGCTAGATCCGGGGGAGTCGGGGAGCTGTTTTTT. It specifies CSARSGGVGELFF.